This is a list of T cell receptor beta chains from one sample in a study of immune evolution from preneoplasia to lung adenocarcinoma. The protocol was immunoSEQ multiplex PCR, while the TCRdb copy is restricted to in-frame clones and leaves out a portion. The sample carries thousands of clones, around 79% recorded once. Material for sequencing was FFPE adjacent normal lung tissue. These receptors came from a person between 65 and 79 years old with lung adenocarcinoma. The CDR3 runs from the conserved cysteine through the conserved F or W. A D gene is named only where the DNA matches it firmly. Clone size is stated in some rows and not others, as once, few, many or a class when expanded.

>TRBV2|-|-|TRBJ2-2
TGTGCCAGCAGTGGGCTTTCGAACACCGGGGAGCTGTTTTTT
CASSGLSNTGELFF
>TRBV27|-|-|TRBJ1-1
TGTGCCAGCAGTTTATCCAGGGTAAACACTGAAGCTTTCTTT
CASSLSRVNTEAFF
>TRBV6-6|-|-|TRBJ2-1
TGTGCCAGCAGTTACAACGGGGCCTACAATGAGCAGTTCTTC
CASSYNGAYNEQFF
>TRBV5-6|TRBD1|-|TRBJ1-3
TGTGCCAGCAGCACCTCCGGGACAGCTGGAAACACCATATATTTT
CASSTSGTAGNTIYF
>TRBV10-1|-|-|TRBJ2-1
TGCGCCAGCAGTGAGTCGAGGAGGAGCTCCTACAATGAGCAGTTCTTC
CASSESRRSSYNEQFF
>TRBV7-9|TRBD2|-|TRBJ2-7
TGTGCCAGCAGCTTAGTAGCGGGGGCCGAGCAGTACTTC
CASSLVAGAEQYF
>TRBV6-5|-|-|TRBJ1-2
TGTGCCAGCAGTTCCCCCAGGCGGGGGCAATATGGCTACACCTTC
CASSSPRRGQYGYTF
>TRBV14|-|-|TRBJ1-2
TGTGCCAGCAGCCAAGTTGGGTCGGCCTATGGCTACACCTTC
CASSQVGSAYGYTF
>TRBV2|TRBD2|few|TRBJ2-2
TGTGCCAGCATAAGGCTAGCGGGGGCCTCGAACACCGGGGAGCTGTTTTTT
CASIRLAGASNTGELFF
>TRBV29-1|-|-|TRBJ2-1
TGCAGCGTTGAAGCCCGGGGGGCGACCTACAATGAGCAGTTCTTC
CSVEARGATYNEQFF
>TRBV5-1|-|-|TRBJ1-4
TGCGCCAGCAGCTTTCGCGGGGTCGAAGAAAAACTGTTTTTT
CASSFRGVEEKLFF
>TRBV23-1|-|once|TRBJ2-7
TGCGCCCCCGACCCTCCTTACGAGCAGTACTTC
CAPDPPYEQYF
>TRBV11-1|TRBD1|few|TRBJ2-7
TGTGCCAGCAGCAGAGGGACAGGGAAATCTTACGAGCAGTACTTC
CASSRGTGKSYEQYF
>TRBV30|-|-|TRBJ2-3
TGTGCCTGGAGTGTTGGACTTCCCCAAGATACGCAGTATTTT
CAWSVGLPQDTQYF
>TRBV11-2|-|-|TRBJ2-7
TGTGCCAGCAGCTCAGGCGCAGGGGCAGGCGAGCAGTACTTC
CASSSGAGAGEQYF
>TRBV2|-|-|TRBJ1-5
TGTGCCAGCAGACCCACAGGGAATCAGCCCCAGCATTTT
CASRPTGNQPQHF
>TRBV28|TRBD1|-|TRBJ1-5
TGTGCCAGCAGTTCCACGGGACAGGGGACTCAGCCCCAGCATTTT
CASSSTGQGTQPQHF
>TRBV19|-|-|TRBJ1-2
TGTGCCAGTAGTACGGATCAGCCTTCGGATGGCTACACCTTC
CASSTDQPSDGYTF
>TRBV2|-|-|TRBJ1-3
TGTGCCAGCAGGGACTCTGGAAACACCATATATTTT
CASRDSGNTIYF
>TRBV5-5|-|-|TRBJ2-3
TGTGCCAGCAGCTTCCGACTAATCTTACAAACAGATACGCAGTATTTT
CASSFRLILQTDTQYF
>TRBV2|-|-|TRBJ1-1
TGTGCCAGCAAGGCCCAGGCGAACACTGAAGCTTTCTTT
CASKAQANTEAFF
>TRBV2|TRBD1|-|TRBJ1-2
TGTGCCAGCAGTGAGGGACAGAACTATGGCTACACCTTC
CASSEGQNYGYTF
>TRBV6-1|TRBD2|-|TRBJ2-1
TGTGCCAGCAGTGAACTGGAGGGGAGGGAGTTCTTC
CASSELEGREFF
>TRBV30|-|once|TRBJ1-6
TGTGCCTGGAATTTCCAGAGTTCACCCCTCCACTTT
CAWNFQSSPLHF
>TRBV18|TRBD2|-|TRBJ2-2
TGTGCCAGCTCACCCTTGGGAGGGCTGAACACCGGGGAGCTGTTTTTT
CASSPLGGLNTGELFF
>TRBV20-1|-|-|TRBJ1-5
TGCAGTGCCCCCCTGGAGCCCCAGCATTTT
CSAPLEPQHF
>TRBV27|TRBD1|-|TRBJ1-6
TGTGCCAGCAGGTGGGGACAGGGGGCTGGGAATTCACCCCTCCACTTT
CASRWGQGAGNSPLHF